Below, 10 T cell receptor beta chains from the same sample are listed, as sequenced in a study of monozygotic twins with inflammatory bowel disease. TCRdb reanalyzed the 5' RACE reads and collapses them to one entry per CDR3 protein, without DNA. This repertoire includes approximately 420,000 distinct CDR3 sequences. The source material was blood. These receptors all come from a human donor with ulcerative colitis or Crohn's disease, or a healthy co-twin of an affected twin (not recorded which).

The chain employs TRBV14 and TRBJ2-3; the TRBD1 assignment by TCRdb is unverifiable without DNA. The germline V gene has CDR1 SGHDN and CDR2 FVKESK. This CDR3 has 16 amino acids. The chain's CDR3 is CASSPPGDLATDTQYF.

This chain joins TRBV27 and TRBJ2-1; the D call from TCRdb, TRBD2, cannot be confirmed without DNA. The CDR3 is 15 residues long. Per germline, CDR1 MNHEY and CDR2 SMNVEV (reference sequence). The CDR3 sequence is CASSISGLTYNEQFF.

This chain uses TRBV20-1 with TRBJ1-5. This CDR3 comprises 12 residues. Germline V gene lookup returns CDR1 DFQATT and CDR2 SNEGSKA (reference sequence). The CDR3 sequence is CSAIEGGQPQHF.

The V gene is TRBV9, the J gene TRBJ1-1; TCRdb selects TRBD1, and the lack of DNA leaves this call unchecked. Germline V CDR1 and CDR2: SGDLS, YYNGEE. This CDR3 has 14 amino acids. CDR3 residues: CASSAQGRGTEAFF.

The gene calls are TRBV7-9 and TRBJ1-3. The germline V gene encodes CDR1 SEHNR and CDR2 FQNEAQ (reference sequence). CDR3 size: 13 residues. The CDR3 sequence is CASSLADGNTIYF. The variable domain in full, completed from reference TRBV7-9 and TRBJ1-3, reads DTGVSQNPRHKITKRGQNVTFRCDPISEHNRLYWYRQTLGQGPEFLTYFQNEAQLEKSRLLSDRFSAERPKGSFSTLEIQRTEQGDSAMYLCASSLADGNTIYFGEGSWLTVV.

The rearrangement links TRBV12-3 or TRBV12-4 to TRBJ2-3; as DNA is missing, the TRBD1 call by TCRdb cannot be tested. This CDR3 comprises 15 residues. The CDR3 spells CASSGGTASTDTQYF.

This chain links TRBV9 with TRBJ2-5; no DNA is available, so the TRBD1 call from TCRdb remains unchecked. The germline CDR1 and CDR2 sequences are SGDLS and YYNGEE. This CDR3 region has 13 residues. CDR3 loop: CASSVTDRETQYF.

The J gene is TRBJ2-5, the V gene TRBV5-1; TCRdb's D call of TRBD2 is untestable without DNA. Germline V lookup: CDR1 SGHRS, CDR2 YFSETQ. This CDR3 is 15 amino acids long. The CDR3 here is CASSSSGRAEETQYF.

This chain joins TRBV11-2 and TRBJ1-1; the TCRdb call, TRBD1, lacks DNA for checking. Germline-derived CDR1 and CDR2 are SGHAT and FQNNGV. This CDR3 is 14 amino acids long. CDR3 amino acids: CASSSQGINTEAFF.

The chain has TRBV3-1 and TRBJ1-1. The germline gives CDR1 LGHDT, CDR2 YNNKEL (reference sequence). This CDR3 contains 17 residues. The CDR3 is CASSRRVREARNTEAFF.